The 27 T cell receptor beta chains presented below share a single source sample, sequenced in a study of memory CD4+ T cells and cytomegalovirus serostatus. The sort gate was single viable CD3+CD4+CD8-CD45RO+ cells for memory CD4+ T cells. TCRdb's table, derived via immunoSEQ multiplex PCR, lists solely in-frame clones and lacks some. The sample includes some 52,000 clones, over 70% seen only once; the top ten take less than 2.5%. Specimen: memory CD4+ T cells from blood. The receptors stem from an adult in good health and CMV-seropositive.

The chain carries TRBV6-1 and TRBJ2-7, with 7 bases lining up with TRBD2. Germline trimming cut 3 bases from V and 7 bases from J; bases unmatched to any gene: 12. The CDR3 sequence is 15 residues long. Germline V gene lookup returns CDR1 MNHNS and CDR2 SASEGT. CDR3 protein: CASSEGGSGTGEQYF. In DNA, the CDR3 is TGTGCCAGCAGTGAGGGAGGGTCGGGGACGGGGGAGCAGTACTTC.

The V and J genes are TRBV2 and TRBJ2-7; no definite D call. CDR3 length equals 14 residues. Germline CDR1 SNHLY, CDR2 FYNNEI. V lost 3 bases, J lost 0 bases, and 9 bases lay in between. Here the CDR3 reads CASSDARFSYEQYF. Here the CDR3 DNA reads TGTGCCAGCAGTGACGCGCGGTTCTCCTACGAGCAGTACTTC. Based on the CDR3 plus reference TRBV2 and TRBJ2-7, the full variable domain is EPEVTQTPSHQVTQMGQEVILRCVPISNHLYFYWYRQILGQKVEFLVSFYNNEISEKSEIFDDQFSVERPDGSNFTLKIRSTKLEDSAMYFCASSDARFSYEQYFGPGTRLTVT.

This CDR3 reads CASSLKTGIRAEAFF. In DNA, the CDR3 is TGTGCCAGCAGTTTAAAGACTGGGATCCGGGCCGAAGCTTTCTTT. J is TRBJ1-1 and V is TRBV27; D gene ambiguous. Germline CDR1 and CDR2: MNHEY and SMNVEV (reference sequence). V was shortened by 2 bases and J by 8 bases, with 18 bases between the two germline ends. This CDR3 is built from 15 residues.

The chain carries TRBV7-2 and TRBJ2-5; no definite D call. Trimming removed 5 bases at V and 4 bases at J, with 11 bases between. The CDR3 spans 13 residues. CDR1 is SGHTA, CDR2 FQGNSA, per germline. The CDR3 reads CASSRSESETQYF. CDR3 nucleotide sequence: TGTGCCAGCAGCCGGAGTGAATCAGAGACCCAGTACTTC.

The chain is built from TRBV7-9 and TRBJ1-1; a weak D match, TRBD1 (5 bases). The CDR3 spans 15 residues. V lost 2 bases and J 5 bases, leaving 15 bases between the germline ends. Germline CDR1 reads SEHNR; CDR2 reads FQNEAQ (reference sequence). CDR3 in DNA: TGTGCCAGCAGCTTATACAGAAGGGGAGGAACTGAAGCTTTCTTT. Its protein product is CASSLYRRGGTEAFF.

This sequence joins TRBV4-3 and TRBJ2-5; tentatively, D is TRBD1 or TRBD2 (5 bases each). In germline, CDR1 is LGHNA, CDR2 YSLEER. V was clipped by 0 bases and J by 6 bases, with 23 bases between them. CDR3 length: 18 amino acids. DNA of the CDR3: TGCGCCAGCAGCCAAGAGTGGGGACCCGGGACCCTGGGAAAGACCCAGTACTTC. Its translation: CASSQEWGPGTLGKTQYF.

The chain recombines TRBV15 with TRBJ1-1; D is unclear. Between the trimmed V and J ends, which lost 6 bases and 3 bases, there was a span of 11 bases. Germline loops: CDR1 LNHNV, CDR2 YYDKDF (reference sequence). CDR3 length equals 13 residues. The CDR3, as DNA: TGTGCCACCAGATGGGGTAAGGACACTGAAGCTTTCTTT. Its protein is CATRWGKDTEAFF. Full variable domain (missing parts from reference TRBV15 and TRBJ1-1): DAMVIQNPRYQVTQFGKPVTLSCSQTLNHNVMYWYQQKSSQAPKLLFHYYDKDFNNEADTPDNFQSRRPNTSFCFLDIRSPGLGDTAMYLCATRWGKDTEAFFGQGTRLTVV.

This clone was detected a few times. The chain carries TRBV5-1 and TRBJ1-1; D is ambiguous. Germline V gene sequence: CDR1 SGHRS, CDR2 YFSETQ. V was trimmed by 5 bases and J by 6 bases, leaving 20 bases between them. The CDR3 contains 15 residues. In nucleotides, the CDR3 is TGCGCCAGCAGTATCTCGTTGAGGGAAATTGCTGAAGCTTTCTTT. It translates to CASSISLREIAEAFF.

This clone was detected a few times. The chain joins TRBV7-9 to TRBJ2-2; the match to TRBD1 covers 8 bases. V dropped 8 bases and J dropped 6; count of bases not matched to a gene: 5. In germline, CDR1 is SEHNR, CDR2 FQNEAQ (reference sequence). This CDR3 has 13 residues. In nucleotides, the CDR3 is TGTGCCAGCTACAGACAGGGGCCCGGGGAGCTGTTTTTT. Its protein is CASYRQGPGELFF.

The CDR3 region is CASNGGRTGANVLTF. In nucleotides, the CDR3 is TGTGCCAGCAATGGTGGCAGGACTGGGGCCAACGTCCTGACTTTC. This chain links TRBV6-1 with TRBJ2-6, with D hard to call. CDR3 length: 15 amino acids. V lost 7 bases, J lost 2 bases, and 12 bases lay in between. Germline-derived CDR1 and CDR2 are MNHNS and SASEGT.

V usage is TRBV4-2 and J usage is TRBJ1-5, with 7 nucleotides matching TRBD1. Germline values: CDR1 LGHNA, CDR2 YNFKEQ. The J segment lost 4 bases and the V segment lost 5 bases, leaving 8 bases of the junction unmatched. The CDR3 extends over 15 amino acids. CDR3 loop: CASSRAGTVNQPQHF. CDR3 DNA sequence: TGTGCCAGCAGCAGGGCCGGGACAGTGAATCAGCCCCAGCATTTT.

V and J are TRBV6-5 and TRBJ1-3; 7 positions agree with TRBD1. Trimming cost V 5 bases and J 8 bases; bases outside gene matches: 9. From germline, CDR1 is MNHEY and CDR2 SVGAGI. This CDR3 comprises 14 residues. CDR3 DNA: TGTGCCAGCAGTAGACAGGGTCGCGGGGACACCATATATTTT. Translation: CASSRQGRGDTIYF.

J is TRBJ2-1 and V is TRBV11-2, with 7 bases matching TRBD2. CDR3 length: 16 amino acids. Germline V CDR1 and CDR2: SGHAT, FQNNGV. With V trimmed by 0 bases and J by 12 bases, 14 bases remained unmatched. The chain's CDR3 is CASSLDPGGPLGAQFF. The CDR3 DNA reads as TGTGCCAGCAGCTTAGACCCGGGAGGCCCTCTTGGGGCGCAGTTCTTC.

This clone came up a few times. V is TRBV19 and J is TRBJ1-6, with TRBD1 matching 10 bases. CDR1 is LNHDA and CDR2 is SQIVND in the germline V gene (reference sequence). The CDR3 has 19 amino acids. V shed 3 bases, J shed 9 bases, and the junction held 17 bases outside the gene matches. The chain's CDR3 is CASSMAPARQGAGSSPLHF. The CDR3 DNA follows: TGTGCCAGTAGTATGGCCCCCGCTCGACAGGGGGCTGGTAGTTCACCCCTCCACTTT.

The chain couples TRBV7-2 to TRBJ2-2, with a weak D call TRBD2 (6 bases). CDR1 is SGHTA, CDR2 FQGNSA, per germline. The CDR3 is made up of 13 amino acids. V lost 5 bases and J lost 6, with 10 bases in between. The CDR3 loop reads CASSPRRAGELFF. CDR3 in DNA: TGTGCCAGCAGCCCCCGGAGGGCCGGGGAGCTGTTTTTT.

In this sample, this clone turned up a few times. V usage is TRBV7-9 and J usage is TRBJ2-7; D is ambiguous. This CDR3 is 12 amino acids long. V was clipped by 1 base and J by 5 bases, with 6 bases between them. Germline loops: CDR1 SEHNR, CDR2 FQNEAQ (reference sequence). Written as DNA, the CDR3 is TGTGCCAGCAGCTTAGTTGGGAACGAGCAGTACTTC. This sequence encodes CASSLVGNEQYF.

In its sample, this clone was seen once. The V gene is TRBV7-3, the J gene TRBJ2-3; D gene ambiguous. The CDR3 extends over 12 amino acids. Germline assignment: CDR1 SGHTA and CDR2 FQGTGA. V was cut by 4 bases and J by 7 bases, with 9 bases left in between. The CDR3 sequence is CASSSNQNTQYF. In nucleotides, the CDR3 is TGTGCCAGCAGCTCCAACCAGAATACGCAGTATTTT.

V usage is TRBV10-1 and J usage is TRBJ2-5; a weak D match, TRBD2 (7 bases). Deletions cut 3 bases from V and 8 bases from J, with 19 bases between. Germline CDR1 and CDR2: WNHNN and SYGVQD (reference sequence). This CDR3 comprises 15 residues. The CDR3 nucleotides are TGCGCCAGCAGTGATGGCAGGGGAGGGGTAGGAACCCAGTACTTC. Residues: CASSDGRGGVGTQYF.

The chain employs TRBV5-1 and TRBJ1-1, with D hard to call. This CDR3 region has 16 residues. Germline V gene lookup returns CDR1 SGHRS and CDR2 YFSETQ. Trimming took off 2 bases at V and 1 base at J, with 15 bases between the two ends. This CDR3 reads CASSLGASRANTEAFF. In nucleotides, the CDR3 is TGCGCCAGCAGCTTAGGCGCTAGCCGGGCGAACACTGAAGCTTTCTTT.

This chain links TRBV7-9 with TRBJ1-1, with TRBD1 identical over 8 bases. Germline assignment: CDR1 SEHNR and CDR2 FQNEAQ (reference sequence). V lost 4 bases and J lost 11; bases outside the gene matches: 9. The CDR3 consists of 13 residues. The CDR3 loop is CASSSRQGMGAFF. The CDR3 coding sequence is TGTGCCAGCAGCTCTCGACAGGGGATGGGGGCTTTCTTT.

This clone has only a few counts. This sequence joins TRBV2 and TRBJ2-5, with D possibly matching TRBD2 (6 bases). The CDR3 covers 15 residues. Trimming took off 10 bases at V and 5 bases at J, with 23 bases between the two ends. CDR1 is SNHLY, CDR2 FYNNEI, per germline. The CDR3 region is CATERAGLIGETQYF. CDR3 coding DNA: TGTGCCACCGAAAGGGCGGGGTTGATAGGGGAGACCCAGTACTTC.

The J gene is TRBJ1-2, the V gene TRBV27, with D possibly being TRBD1 (5 bases). Trimming shortened V by 10 bases and J by 5 bases, and 20 bases separated the two germline ends. Germline CDR1 is MNHEY and CDR2 is SMNVEV (reference sequence). This CDR3 comprises 14 residues. The CDR3 protein is CATARGDLIYGYTF. The CDR3 region has the DNA TGTGCCACTGCCCGGGGGGACCTTATATATGGCTACACCTTC.

The chain uses TRBV28 and TRBJ2-7, with D hard to call. The CDR3 covers 12 residues. Between the trimmed V and J ends, which lost 5 bases and 3 bases, there was a span of 8 bases. The germline gives CDR1 MDHEN, CDR2 SYDVKM. CDR3 DNA sequence: TGTGCCAGCAGTGCCCCCTACTACGAGCAGTACTTC. This gives the protein CASSAPYYEQYF.

This clone was counted only a few times. V is TRBV7-3 and J is TRBJ2-1; 12 nucleotides align to TRBD1. There are 14 residues in the CDR3. Germline assignment: CDR1 SGHTA and CDR2 FQGTGA. With V trimmed by 5 bases and J by 8 bases, 4 bases remained unmatched. The DNA of the CDR3 is TGTGCCAGCAGCGGGACAGGGGGCCAGTATGAGCAGTTCTTC. The encoded protein is CASSGTGGQYEQFF.

This clone was counted a single time. The rearrangement uses TRBV6-1 and TRBJ1-1, with 7 bases lining up with TRBD1. This CDR3 is built from 14 residues. Trimming removed 6 bases from V and 1 base from J; junction bases left unmatched: 5. Germline CDR1 and CDR2: MNHNS and SASEGT. In DNA, the CDR3 is TGTGCCAGCAGCCCAGGGGGGTCGAACACTGAAGCTTTCTTT. Translated, it gives CASSPGGSNTEAFF.

The chain joins TRBV7-3 to TRBJ2-2, with D unresolved. The germline CDR1 and CDR2 sequences are SGHTA and FQGTGA. The CDR3 has 13 residues. V lost 1 base, J lost 1 base, and 1 base lay in between. Here the CDR3 DNA reads TGTGCCAGCAGCTTAAGGAACACCGGGGAGCTGTTTTTT. This translates into CASSLRNTGELFF.

The chain employs TRBV5-1 and TRBJ2-7; TRBD2 agrees at 11 bases. The CDR3 is 17 amino acids. The germline gives CDR1 SGHRS, CDR2 YFSETQ. The junction had 11 bases not matched to a gene; V was cut back by 6 bases and J by 0 bases. CDR3 in amino acids: CASTRTSGPMTSYEQYF. The CDR3 coding sequence is TGCGCCAGCACTAGGACTAGCGGGCCCATGACCTCCTACGAGCAGTACTTC.